This TCR beta chain was recovered during a study of T-cell memory formation after mild COVID-19. The germline gives CDR1 SGHVS, CDR2 FQNEAQ. The V end lost 3 bases, the J end lost 4 bases, and 15 bases lay between the germline ends. The CDR3 is 15 residues long. TCRdb independently ran MiXCR on the 5' RACE reads; one entry per CDR3 protein. The table lists fewer than 250,000 distinct CDR3 sequences, over 9.5% of them singletons. About this clonotype: Given a much more abundant clone one base away, this may be a read error.

This sequence was found in a man younger than 35 who had mild COVID-19 (a few samples of this study predate the infection). Cell type and time point are not known. V is TRBV7-8 and J is TRBJ2-5; D remains ambiguous. Sequenced: PBMCs or a T cell subset sorted from them (not recorded which). The DNA for the CDR3 is TGTGCCAGCAGCTTTAACCGGGCTGCCGGAGAGACCCAGTACTTC. Its translation: CASSFNRAAGETQYF.